Below, one T cell receptor beta chain is given with its context. Adults between about 18 and 95 years of age took part from more than 20 US areas. Researchers sorted participants into cohorts using their self-reported clinical history. Each recovered donor of Cohort 3 presented with two negative PCRs, clearance, or symptom resolution. The assay was immunoSEQ multiplex PCR, and TCRdb's table has in-frame clones only and misses some. Among about 380,000 clones listed, approximately 90% were seen once. The entry originates in a study of blood T cell repertoires in COVID-19. The CDR3 has 13 residues. The junction had 5 bases not matched to a gene; V was cut back by 4 bases and J by 7 bases. The germline V gene has CDR1 MDHEN and CDR2 SYDVKM.

Sequenced material: PBMCs or T cells enriched from blood (not recorded which). The chain couples TRBV28 to TRBJ1-2; TRBD1 agrees at 8 bases. The receptor's source is a woman younger than 35 who had recovered from COVID-19. Here the CDR3 reads CASSSQGASGYTF. For the CDR3, the DNA is TGTGCCAGCAGTTCTCAGGGGGCAAGTGGCTACACCTTC.